This entry is about one T cell receptor beta chain. Its antigen is not identified. Donors came from a validation cohort of 95 to 150 subjects, distinct from the first 666-subject cohort. This sample was taken from a study of cytomegalovirus exposure and HLA in healthy donors. Whole-study context: The 666 first-cohort repertoires shared a platform with the approximately 110 validation repertoires, as reported in a later analysis. Study conclusions and caveats: Many donors carried some public TCRs, although rarity characterized most TCR sequences.

TCRdb's copy holds only in-frame clones and misses some; the assay was immunoSEQ multiplex PCR. The data show roughly 65,000 clones, roughly nine tenths seen once. The CDR3 sequence is 16 residues long. V shed 1 base and J shed 2 bases, with 12 bases lying between them. Germline loops: CDR1 SGHTA, CDR2 FQGNSA. The V gene is TRBV7-2, the J gene TRBJ1-3; D may be TRBD1 (5 bases). Sequenced: PBMCs. This TCR was recovered from a young man in good health and CMV-seronegative. CDR3 sequence (DNA): TGTGCCAGCAGCTTAGGGTCCGGGGGGACTGGAAACACCATATATTTT. This sequence encodes CASSLGSGGTGNTIYF.